This T cell receptor beta chain was captured in a study of cytomegalovirus exposure and HLA in healthy donors. With 5 bases clipped from V and 2 bases from J, the junction kept 1 base outside the gene matches. This CDR3 contains 14 residues. CDR1 MNHNS and CDR2 SASEGT come from the germline V gene. 13 Jbeta primers and 60 Vbeta primers were used for the PCR. Produced via immunoSEQ multiplex PCR; TCRdb's table is partial and in-frame only. Of around 150,000 clones listed, 70% to 85% are singletons. This clone was seen a few times. This chain connects TRBV6-1 to TRBJ1-5; 9 bases align to TRBD1. The origin of this receptor is a male donor in good health and CMV-seronegative. Sequenced: PBMCs. This CDR3 is CASSWTGGNQPQHF. CDR3 DNA sequence: TGTGCCAGCAGTTGGACAGGGGGCAATCAGCCCCAGCATTTT.